This T cell receptor (beta chain) comes out of a study of cytomegalovirus exposure and HLA in healthy donors. Broader study findings: High specificity and sensitivity for cytomegalovirus status were reported for the classifier. Whilst most TCR sequences proved rare, a subset of public TCRs occurred across many donors.

Turning to this clone: Antigen specificity is unknown.

Clones were read by immunoSEQ multiplex PCR, and TCRdb kept only the in-frame ones, dropping some. The repertoire includes about 330,000 clones, more than 80% of them detected once, and 0.65% to 0.85% sits in the top ten. Germline V CDR1 and CDR2: SGHTA, FQGNSA. Trimming cost V 8 bases and J 7 bases; bases outside gene matches: 9. The CDR3 has 14 residues. This TCR was recovered from a young woman in good health and CMV-seronegative. The sequencing sample was made of PBMCs. This sequence joins TRBV7-2 and TRBJ2-7, with TRBD2 matching 12 bases. The CDR3 DNA sequence: TGTGCCAGCCGAGTGACTAGCGGGAGTGGTGAGCAGTACTTC. It codes for CASRVTSGSGEQYF.